This T cell receptor beta chain appears in the sequencing data of a study of OX40 agonist ivuxolimab in advanced cancers. Turning to the study itself: Participants, 82.7% male, averaged approximately 60 years of age, ranging from roughly 20 to 85.

This CDR3 is 16 amino acids long. The germline V gene encodes CDR1 LGHNA and CDR2 YSLEER. V was pared by 0 bases and J by 5 bases, with 17 bases between. Produced via immunoSEQ multiplex PCR; TCRdb's table is partial and in-frame only. In the table there are over 70,000 clones, roughly 91% of which are singletons. The V and J genes are TRBV4-3 and TRBJ2-7, with a weak D call TRBD1 (5 bases). This clonotype was obtained from an adult with an advanced solid tumor such as melanoma, head and neck, liver or kidney cancer. The material was CD4+ or CD8+ T cells sorted from blood, obtained in a trial of the OX40 agonist ivuxolimab. CDR3 sequence (DNA): TGCGCCAGCAGCCAAGACCTAGTCCTCAAAGGGGACGAGCAGTACTTC. This sequence encodes CASSQDLVLKGDEQYF.